What follows are 10 T cell receptor beta chains derived from one specimen sequenced in a study of blood T cell repertoires in COVID-19. TCRdb's table, derived via immunoSEQ multiplex PCR, lists solely in-frame clones and lacks some. Of some 43,000 clones listed, more than 80% are singletons. The sequenced material came from peripheral blood. These receptors were obtained from a man aged 45-65 years with active or convalescent COVID-19.

This clone was seen only once. The chain has TRBV6-1 and TRBJ2-3; 9 bases agree with TRBD2. CDR1 and CDR2 from the germline V gene are MNHNS and SASEGT. This CDR3 is 17 amino acids long. After removal of 4 bases from V and 6 bases from J, the junction contained 14 bases not matched to a gene. The CDR3 sequence: CASSGSWASGAGDTQYF. Written as DNA, the CDR3 is TGTGCCAGCAGTGGAAGCTGGGCTAGCGGGGCGGGGGATACGCAGTATTTT.

V is TRBV6-1 and J is TRBJ2-7; TRBD1 is a possible D gene (6 bases). CDR1 is MNHNS, CDR2 SASEGT, per germline. The germline V and J ends were trimmed by 7 bases and 3 bases, with 13 bases remaining between them. This CDR3 has 13 residues. In DNA, the CDR3 is TGTGCCAGCAAACTTAAGGACAGCTACGAGCAGTACTTC. Protein sequence: CASKLKDSYEQYF.

The chain joins TRBV12-5 to TRBJ1-2; TRBD1 might be the D (5 bases). Germline V CDR1 and CDR2: LGHNT, FRNRAP. V was clipped by 5 bases and J by 5 bases, with 12 bases between them. This CDR3 is 13 amino acids long. DNA for the CDR3: TGTGCTAGTGGTCAGGCAGGGTTTTATGGCTACACCTTC. This encodes CASGQAGFYGYTF.

The chain has TRBV9 and TRBJ1-4, with 7 bases identical to TRBD1. The V gene end was trimmed by 6 bases and the J gene end by 4 bases; junction bases not matched to a gene: 3. Germline-derived CDR1 and CDR2 are SGDLS and YYNGEE. The CDR3 is 13 amino acids. CDR3 region: CASNRGDNEKLFF. CDR3 DNA sequence: TGTGCCAGCAACAGGGGCGATAATGAAAAACTGTTTTTT.

The rearrangement links TRBV15 to TRBJ2-3; D unclear. The V end lost 1 base, the J end lost 5 bases, and 7 bases lay between the germline ends. CDR3 size: 13 residues. The germline V gene has CDR1 LNHNV and CDR2 YYDKDF (reference sequence). CDR3 DNA: TGTGCCACCAGCAGAGGAGGTGTAGATACGCAGTATTTT. It translates to CATSRGGVDTQYF.

The chain joins TRBV27 to TRBJ2-3; 10 nucleotides agree with TRBD1. V trimming: 5 bases; J trimming: 6 bases; junction bases outside the gene matches: 8. This CDR3 contains 15 residues. CDR1 is MNHEY and CDR2 is SMNVEV in the germline V gene (reference sequence). In nucleotides, the CDR3 is TGTGCCAGCAGTCCGCCGGGACAGGGGTTGGATACGCAGTATTTT. This encodes CASSPPGQGLDTQYF.

This clone is medium-sized in the sample. This chain connects TRBV7-6 to TRBJ2-3, with a tentative D call TRBD2 (6 bases). The ends were cut back, 2 bases at V and 9 bases at J, with 18 bases in the middle. Germline CDR1 reads SGHVS; CDR2 reads FNYEAQ. The CDR3 length is 15 residues. DNA of the CDR3: TGTGCCAGCAGCTTAAGCCTCCCGGGACTGGGGACGCAGTATTTT. Its protein product is CASSLSLPGLGTQYF.

This clone was found a few times. The CDR3 loop is CASSPTFNQPQHF. CDR3 DNA: TGTGCCAGCAGTCCGACATTCAATCAGCCCCAGCATTTT. The V gene is TRBV12-3 or TRBV12-4, the J gene TRBJ1-5, with unresolved D. The germline V and J ends were trimmed by 5 bases and 3 bases, with 8 bases remaining between them. This CDR3 has 13 amino acids.

The chain combines TRBV7-9 with TRBJ1-2, with a possible D match to TRBD1 (6 bases). V lost 8 bases and J lost 8, with 21 bases in between. From germline, CDR1 is SEHNR and CDR2 FQNEAQ (reference sequence). The CDR3 is 14 residues long. In DNA form, the CDR3 reads TGTGCCAGCTTTCCCACGACAGGATGGAAAGGCTACACCTTC. This gives the protein CASFPTTGWKGYTF.

This clone was counted a single time. The gene calls are TRBV2 and TRBJ1-4, with 7 bases fitting TRBD1. Germline V gene data show CDR1 as SNHLY and CDR2 as FYNNEI. Losses at the gene ends were 8 bases for V and 1 base for J; bases not matched to a gene: 7. The CDR3 loop spans 15 amino acids. In DNA, the CDR3 is TGTGCCAGCGGCATCAGGACAGGAACTAATGAAAAACTGTTTTTT. Encoded protein: CASGIRTGTNEKLFF.